Below, one T cell receptor beta chain is given with its context. As handled by the study authors: Reference gene primer amplification in the assay estimated nucleated cell counts. Method: immunoSEQ multiplex PCR; TCRdb's copy keeps in-frame clones and lacks some. The V and J calls and clone size are taken from that table; D and trimming were inferred from the DNA. This table holds a few hundred thousand clones, 90% found once. CDR3 length: 15 amino acids. Germline CDR1 is LGHNA and CDR2 is YSLEER. Trimming took off 2 bases at V and 5 bases at J, with 15 bases between the two ends. This specimen belongs to a study of blood T cell repertoires in COVID-19. On the study more broadly: Acute and convalescent COVID-19 samples came from the United States, Italy and Spain. T cells, B-cell-depleted T cells, or PBMCs provided the cDNA or gDNA that served as material.

Seattle enrolled patients during active infection and tracked them longitudinally. The sample consisted of peripheral blood. The chain has TRBV4-3 and TRBJ2-5; weak D call: TRBD2 (6 bases). The receptor was derived from a woman aged 55-69 years with COVID-19, enrolled during active disease. CDR3 loop: CASSQLSGLVETQYF. The CDR3 bases are TGCGCCAGCAGCCAATTAAGCGGGCTAGTGGAGACCCAGTACTTC.